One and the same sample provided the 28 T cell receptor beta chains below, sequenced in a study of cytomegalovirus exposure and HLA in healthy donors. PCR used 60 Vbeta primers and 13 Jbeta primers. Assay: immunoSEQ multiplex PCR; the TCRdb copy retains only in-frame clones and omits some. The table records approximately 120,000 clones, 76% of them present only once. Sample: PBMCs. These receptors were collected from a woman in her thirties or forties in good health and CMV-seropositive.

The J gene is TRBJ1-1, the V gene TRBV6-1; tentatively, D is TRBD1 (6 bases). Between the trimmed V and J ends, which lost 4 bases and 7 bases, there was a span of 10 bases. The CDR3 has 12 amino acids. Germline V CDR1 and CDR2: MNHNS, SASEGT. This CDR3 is CASSVHRDEAFF. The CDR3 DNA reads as TGTGCCAGCAGTGTCCACAGGGATGAAGCTTTCTTT.

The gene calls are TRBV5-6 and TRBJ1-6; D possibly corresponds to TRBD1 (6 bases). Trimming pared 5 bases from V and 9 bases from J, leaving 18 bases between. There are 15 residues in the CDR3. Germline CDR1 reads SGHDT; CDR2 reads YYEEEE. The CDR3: CASRKTGTLSSPLHF. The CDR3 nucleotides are TGTGCCAGCAGGAAAACCGGGACACTAAGTTCACCCCTCCACTTT. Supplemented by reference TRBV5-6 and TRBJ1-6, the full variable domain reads DAGVTQSPTHLIKTRGQQVTLRCSPKSGHDTVSWYQQALGQGPQFIFQYYEEEERQRGNFPDRFSGHQFPNYSSELNVNALLLGDSALYLCASRKTGTLSSPLHFGNGTRLTVT.

For the CDR3, the DNA is TGTGCCAGCAGTCTCGGGACTAGCGGCAACAATGAGCAGTTCTTC. It codes for CASSLGTSGNNEQFF. J is TRBJ2-1 and V is TRBV28, with 11 bases lining up with TRBD2. Trimming cost V 5 bases and J 5 bases; bases outside gene matches: 5. Germline V CDR1 and CDR2: MDHEN, SYDVKM. CDR3 length: 15 residues.

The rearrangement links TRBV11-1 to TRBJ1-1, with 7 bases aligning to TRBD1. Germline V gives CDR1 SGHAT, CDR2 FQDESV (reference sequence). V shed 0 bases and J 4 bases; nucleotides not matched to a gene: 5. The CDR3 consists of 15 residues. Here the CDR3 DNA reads TGTGCCAGCAGCTTAGCTACAGGGGCGACCACTGAAGCTTTCTTT. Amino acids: CASSLATGATTEAFF.

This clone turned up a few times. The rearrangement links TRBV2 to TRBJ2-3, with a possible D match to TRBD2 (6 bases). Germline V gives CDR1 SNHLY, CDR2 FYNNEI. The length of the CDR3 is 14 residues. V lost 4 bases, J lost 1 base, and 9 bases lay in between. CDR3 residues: CASSARGGTDTQYF. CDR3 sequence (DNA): TGTGCCAGCAGTGCACGCGGGGGCACAGATACGCAGTATTTT.

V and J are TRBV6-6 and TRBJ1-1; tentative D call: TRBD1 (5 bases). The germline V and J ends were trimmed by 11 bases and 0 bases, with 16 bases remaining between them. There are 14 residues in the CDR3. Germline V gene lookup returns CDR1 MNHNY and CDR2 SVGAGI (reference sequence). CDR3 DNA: TGTGCCGGAGGGCGCGGGGACTTGAACACTGAAGCTTTCTTT. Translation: CAGGRGDLNTEAFF.

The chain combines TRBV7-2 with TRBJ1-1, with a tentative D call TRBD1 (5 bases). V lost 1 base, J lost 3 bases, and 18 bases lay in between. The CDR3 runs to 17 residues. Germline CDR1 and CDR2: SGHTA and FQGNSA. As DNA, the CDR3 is TGTGCCAGCAGCTTAGGCGAACAGGCGAAACGGTACACTGAAGCTTTCTTT. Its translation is CASSLGEQAKRYTEAFF.

For the CDR3, the DNA is TGTGCCAGCTCACCACCGGCGGGGGGCTCTGGGGCCAACGTCCTGACTTTC. Its protein is CASSPPAGGSGANVLTF. The chain has TRBV18 and TRBJ2-6, with 8 bases aligning to TRBD2. The CDR3 spans 17 residues. V lost 0 bases and J lost 0; bases outside the gene matches: 1. Germline loops: CDR1 KGHSH, CDR2 LQKENI.

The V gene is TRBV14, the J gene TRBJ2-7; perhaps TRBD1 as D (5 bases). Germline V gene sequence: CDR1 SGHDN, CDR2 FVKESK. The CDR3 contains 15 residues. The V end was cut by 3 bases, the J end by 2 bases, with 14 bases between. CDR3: CASSHYIGVTYEQYF. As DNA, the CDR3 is TGTGCCAGCAGCCACTATATAGGGGTAACCTACGAGCAGTACTTC.

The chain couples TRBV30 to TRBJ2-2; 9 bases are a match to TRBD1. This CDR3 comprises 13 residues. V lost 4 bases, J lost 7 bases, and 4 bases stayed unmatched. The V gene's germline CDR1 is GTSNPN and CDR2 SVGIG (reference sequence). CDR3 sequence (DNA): TGTGCCTGGACTGGGACAGGGATCGGGGAGCTGTTTTTT. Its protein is CAWTGTGIGELFF.

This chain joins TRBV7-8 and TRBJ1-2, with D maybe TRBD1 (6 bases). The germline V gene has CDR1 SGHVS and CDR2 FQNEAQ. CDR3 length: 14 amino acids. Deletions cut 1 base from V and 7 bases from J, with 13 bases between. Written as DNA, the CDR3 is TGTGCCAGCAGCTTAGGCAGGGGTCAGAGTGGCTACACCTTC. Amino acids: CASSLGRGQSGYTF.

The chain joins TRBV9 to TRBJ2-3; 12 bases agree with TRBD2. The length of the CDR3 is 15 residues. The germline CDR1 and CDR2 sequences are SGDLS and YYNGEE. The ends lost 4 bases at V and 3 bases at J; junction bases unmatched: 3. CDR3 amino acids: CASSPGLAGTDTQYF. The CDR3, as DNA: TGTGCCAGCAGCCCCGGACTAGCGGGGACAGATACGCAGTATTTT.

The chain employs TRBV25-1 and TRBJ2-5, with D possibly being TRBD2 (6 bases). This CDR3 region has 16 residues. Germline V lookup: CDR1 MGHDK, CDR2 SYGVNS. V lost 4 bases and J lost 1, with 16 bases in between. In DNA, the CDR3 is TGTGCCAGCAGTGGCCCGCGGGGTTGGGTCCAAGAGACCCAGTACTTC. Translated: CASSGPRGWVQETQYF.

DNA of the CDR3: TGCGCCAGCAGCTTAGACAACGTGATGAACACTGAAGCTTTCTTT. Its translation is CASSLDNVMNTEAFF. The gene calls are TRBV5-1 and TRBJ1-1; D is unresolved. CDR1 and CDR2 (germline): SGHRS, YFSETQ. The CDR3 is made up of 15 amino acids. V was trimmed by 2 bases and J by 0 bases, leaving 11 bases between them.

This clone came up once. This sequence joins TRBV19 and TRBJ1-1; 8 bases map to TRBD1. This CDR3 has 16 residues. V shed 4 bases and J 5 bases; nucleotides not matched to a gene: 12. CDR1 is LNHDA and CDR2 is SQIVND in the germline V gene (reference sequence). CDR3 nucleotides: TGTGCCAGTAGTACTTGGGACAGGCGGTGGGAAACTGAAGCTTTCTTT. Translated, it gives CASSTWDRRWETEAFF.

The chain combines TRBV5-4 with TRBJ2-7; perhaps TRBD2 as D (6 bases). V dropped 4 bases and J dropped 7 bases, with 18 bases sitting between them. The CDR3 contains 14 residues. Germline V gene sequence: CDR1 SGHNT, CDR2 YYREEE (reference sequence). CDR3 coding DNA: TGTGCCAGCAGCAGCGCGGGACGTCTTTCGGAGCAGTACTTC. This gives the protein CASSSAGRLSEQYF. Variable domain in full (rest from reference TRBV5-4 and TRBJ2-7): ETGVTQSPTHLIKTRGQQVTLRCSSQSGHNTVSWYQQALGQGPQFIFQYYREEENGRGNFPPRFSGLQFPNYSSELNVNALELDDSALYLCASSSAGRLSEQYFGPGTRLTVT.

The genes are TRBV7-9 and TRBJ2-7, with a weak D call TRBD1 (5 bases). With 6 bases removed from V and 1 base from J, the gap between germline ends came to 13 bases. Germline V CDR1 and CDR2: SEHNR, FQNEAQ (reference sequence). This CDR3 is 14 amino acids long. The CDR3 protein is CASSRQSGSYEQYF. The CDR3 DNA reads TGTGCCAGCAGTCGACAGTCTGGGTCCTACGAGCAGTACTTC.

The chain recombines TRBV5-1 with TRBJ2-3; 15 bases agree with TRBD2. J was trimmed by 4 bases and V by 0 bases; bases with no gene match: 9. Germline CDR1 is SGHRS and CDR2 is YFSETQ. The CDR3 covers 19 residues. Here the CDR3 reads CASSLARTSGGAVPDTQYF. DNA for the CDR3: TGCGCCAGCAGCTTGGCACGGACTAGCGGGGGGGCGGTCCCAGATACGCAGTATTTT.

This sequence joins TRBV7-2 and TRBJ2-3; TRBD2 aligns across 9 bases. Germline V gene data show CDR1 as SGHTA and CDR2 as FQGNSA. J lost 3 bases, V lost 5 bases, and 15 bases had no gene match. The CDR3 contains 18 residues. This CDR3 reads CASSARLLAGSGTDTQYF. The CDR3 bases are TGTGCCAGCAGCGCCCGCCTCCTAGCGGGGAGCGGGACAGATACGCAGTATTTT.

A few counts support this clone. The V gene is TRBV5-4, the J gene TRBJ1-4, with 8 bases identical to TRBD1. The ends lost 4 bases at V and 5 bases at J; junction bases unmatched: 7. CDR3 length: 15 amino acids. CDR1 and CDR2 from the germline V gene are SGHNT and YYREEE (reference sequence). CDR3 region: CASSNSQGGNEKLFF. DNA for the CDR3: TGTGCCAGCAGCAACTCACAGGGGGGGAATGAAAAACTGTTTTTT.

CDR3 residues: CACRTGGYGYTF. As DNA, the CDR3 is TGTGCCTGTCGGACAGGGGGCTATGGCTACACCTTC. The chain employs TRBV30 and TRBJ1-2; TRBD1 matches at 10 bases. The CDR3 has 12 residues. The germline V gene encodes CDR1 GTSNPN and CDR2 SVGIG (reference sequence). The V segment lost 6 bases and the J segment 4 bases; nucleotides outside the gene matches: 2.

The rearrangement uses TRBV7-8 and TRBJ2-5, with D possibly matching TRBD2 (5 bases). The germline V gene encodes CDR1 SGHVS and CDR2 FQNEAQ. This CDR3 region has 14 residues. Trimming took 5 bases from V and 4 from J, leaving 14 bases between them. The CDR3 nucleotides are TGTGCCAGCAGCCGCATCAGCCGGGGAGAGACCCAGTACTTC. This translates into CASSRISRGETQYF.

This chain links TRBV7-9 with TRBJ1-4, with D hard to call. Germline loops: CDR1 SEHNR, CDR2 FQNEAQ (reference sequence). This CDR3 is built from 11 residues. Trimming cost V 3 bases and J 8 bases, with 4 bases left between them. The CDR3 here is CASSFEEKLFF. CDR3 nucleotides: TGTGCCAGCAGCTTCGAGGAAAAACTGTTTTTT.

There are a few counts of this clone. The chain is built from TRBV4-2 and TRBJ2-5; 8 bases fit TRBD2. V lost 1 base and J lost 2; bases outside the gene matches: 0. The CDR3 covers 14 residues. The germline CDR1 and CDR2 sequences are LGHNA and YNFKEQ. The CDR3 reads CASSQAGGQETQYF. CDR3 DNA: TGTGCCAGCAGCCAAGCGGGGGGGCAAGAGACCCAGTACTTC.

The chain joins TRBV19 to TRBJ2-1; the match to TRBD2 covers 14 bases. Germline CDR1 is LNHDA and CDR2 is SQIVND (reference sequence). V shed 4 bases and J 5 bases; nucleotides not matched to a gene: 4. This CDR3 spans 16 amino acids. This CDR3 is CASSRWTSGGNNEQFF. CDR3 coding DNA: TGTGCCAGTAGTAGGTGGACTAGCGGGGGGAACAATGAGCAGTTCTTC.

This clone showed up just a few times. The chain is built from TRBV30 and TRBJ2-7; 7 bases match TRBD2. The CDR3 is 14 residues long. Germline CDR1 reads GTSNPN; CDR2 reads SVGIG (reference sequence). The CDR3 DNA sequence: TGTGCTCAGGAGGGAGGGGCGAGCTCCTACGAGCAGTACTTC. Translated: CAQEGGASSYEQYF.

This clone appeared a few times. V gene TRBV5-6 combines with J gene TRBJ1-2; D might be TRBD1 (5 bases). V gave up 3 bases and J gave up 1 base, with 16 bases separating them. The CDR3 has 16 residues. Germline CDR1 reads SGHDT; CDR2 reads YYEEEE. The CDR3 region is CASSYFSTGRNYGYTF. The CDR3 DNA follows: TGTGCCAGCAGCTACTTCAGTACAGGCCGTAACTATGGCTACACCTTC.

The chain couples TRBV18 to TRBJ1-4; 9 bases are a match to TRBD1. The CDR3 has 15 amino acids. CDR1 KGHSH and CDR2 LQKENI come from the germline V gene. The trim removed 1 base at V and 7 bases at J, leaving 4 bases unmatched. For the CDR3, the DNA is TGTGCCAGCTCACCACGGACAGGGGAGAGTGAAAAACTGTTTTTT. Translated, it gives CASSPRTGESEKLFF.